This T cell receptor (beta chain) emerged from a study of cytomegalovirus exposure and HLA in healthy donors. Study results and limitations: The authors confirmed in vitro that a few CMV-associated chains were specific for CMV antigens.

This clone was found once. Its cognate antigen is unknown. Germline CDR1 reads SGHAT; CDR2 reads FQNNGV. V lost 1 base to trimming and J lost 6 bases; unmatched junction nucleotides: 15. This CDR3 spans 19 amino acids. PCR amplification relied on 60 Vbeta primers (plus 13 Jbeta primers). Method: immunoSEQ multiplex PCR; TCRdb's copy keeps in-frame clones and lacks some. The sample contains some 150,000 clones, 77% of which appear only once. The TCR sequence derives from a woman aged 30 to 39 in good health and CMV-seronegative. The source material was PBMCs. The chain combines TRBV11-2 with TRBJ1-5, with 10 bases lining up with TRBD1. Written as DNA, the CDR3 is TGTGCCAGCAGCTTAGTTGGTGGCAGGGACAGGGGTAAGTTTCAGCCCCAGCATTTT. The encoded protein is CASSLVGGRDRGKFQPQHF.